A selection of T cell receptor beta chains follows, all from one sample in a study of PD-L1 blockade in urothelial cancer. The data were produced by immunoSEQ multiplex PCR, yet TCRdb's version contains in-frame clones alone and is incomplete. The sample includes 50,000 or so clones, roughly 84% of them seen just once. This specimen consisted of PBMCs, obtained around atezolizumab (anti-PD-L1) treatment. The receptors stem from a man aged 55 to 69 with urothelial cancer. Each CDR3 is given with its conserved first and last residue. D genes are given only for firm matches. Size is stated for part of the rows, as once, few or many counts, or as a class when the clone is expanded.

NA | NA | TRBJ2-1 | TRBV29-1 | TGCAGCGCAGTAACGGGATGGCACTACAATGAGCAGTTCTTC | CSAVTGWHYNEQFF
NA | NA | TRBJ2-5 | TRBV7-2 | TGTGCCAGCAGCCCACAACAAGAGACCCAGTACTTC | CASSPQQETQYF
NA | NA | TRBJ1-2 | TRBV7-2 | TGTGCCAGCTTTTCCGGGGTTGGTGGCTACACCTTC | CASFSGVGGYTF
NA | NA | TRBJ1-2 | TRBV4-3 | TGCGCCAGCAGCCAAGAGGGCACTGACAACTATGGCTACACCTTC | CASSQEGTDNYGYTF
NA | NA | TRBJ1-1 | TRBV19 | TGTGCCAGTACCCCAGGGAAATCAATGAACACTGAAGCTTTCTTT | CASTPGKSMNTEAFF
TRBD2 | NA | TRBJ2-5 | TRBV6-5 | TGTGCCAGCAGTTACCGGGGGGGGAGCCAAGAGACCCAGTACTTC | CASSYRGGSQETQYF
NA | NA | TRBJ2-7 | TRBV29-1 | TGCAGCGTCGGAGGGACAGATATATCCTACGAGCAGTACTTC | CSVGGTDISYEQYF
NA | NA | TRBJ2-4 | TRBV10-1 | TGCGCCAGCAGTGAAGGGCAGGGTGGTCACATTCAGTACTTC | CASSEGQGGHIQYF
NA | NA | TRBJ2-3 | TRBV6-4 | TGTGCCAGCAGTGTCCGACTCGTCGGGAGCACAGATACGCAGTATTTT | CASSVRLVGSTDTQYF
TRBD1 | NA | TRBJ2-2 | TRBV6-5 | TGTGCCAGCAGGACAGGGATTAACACCGGGGAGCTGTTTTTT | CASRTGINTGELFF
TRBD1 | NA | TRBJ1-3 | TRBV9 | TGTGCCAGCAGCGTAGCCAGGGGGCCTGGAAACACCATATATTTT | CASSVARGPGNTIYF
NA | NA | TRBJ2-7 | TRBV6-5 | TGTGCCAGCAGTTACCCGGACAGCAAGGGATCCTACGAGCAGTACTTC | CASSYPDSKGSYEQYF
TRBD1 | once | TRBJ1-1 | TRBV18 | TGTGCCAGCTCACCTACACGGACAGGTCCGCTGGGGACTGAAGCTTTCTTT | CASSPTRTGPLGTEAFF
TRBD2 | NA | TRBJ2-1 | TRBV5-6 | TGTGCCAGCAGCTTGGCTGGGGAGGGCGAGCAGTTCTTC | CASSLAGEGEQFF
TRBD1 | NA | TRBJ1-3 | TRBV19 | TGTGCCAGTAGTATGGAGGGGGCGCTTGGAAACACCATATATTTT | CASSMEGALGNTIYF
TRBD1 | NA | TRBJ1-4 | TRBV5-6 | TGTGCCAGCAGCTTGGGCAGGGGGAATGAAAAACTGTTTTTT | CASSLGRGNEKLFF
TRBD1 | NA | TRBJ1-3 | TRBV5-1 | TGCGCCAGCAGCAAAGATACAGGGGGCGCTGGAAACACCATATATTTT | CASSKDTGGAGNTIYF
NA | NA | TRBJ2-7 | TRBV4-1 | TGCGCCAGCAGCCTAGAAGCAGGCCTTCTCTCCTACGAGCAGTACTTC | CASSLEAGLLSYEQYF
NA | few | TRBJ2-7 | TRBV4-2 | TGTGCCAGCAGCCAAGGGGGGGTTAAGAACGAGCAGTACTTC | CASSQGGVKNEQYF
NA | NA | TRBJ2-5 | TRBV5-6 | TGTGCCAGCAGCTTCGGAGAGACCCAGTACTTC | CASSFGETQYF
TRBD2 | NA | TRBJ2-4 | TRBV18 | TGTGCCAGCTCACCCCCGACTAGCGGGGGAGGAAACATTCAGTACTTC | CASSPPTSGGGNIQYF
TRBD1 | NA | TRBJ1-1 | TRBV5-5 | TGTGCCAGCAGCGTCGCAGGGACAGGGGGCACTGAAGCTTTCTTT | CASSVAGTGGTEAFF
NA | medium-sized | TRBJ2-2 | TRBV4-1 | TGCGCCAGCAGCACAATCGACATGGGACTTCTCACCGGGGAGCTGTTTTTT | CASSTIDMGLLTGELFF
NA | NA | TRBJ1-2 | TRBV29-1 | TGCAGCGTTGCACAGCCCTTCGGTGGCTACACCTTC | CSVAQPFGGYTF
NA | NA | TRBJ2-1 | TRBV7-9 | TGTGCCAGCAGCCCCACTTTCGAGCAGTTCTTC | CASSPTFEQFF
TRBD1 | NA | TRBJ1-3 | TRBV6-5 | TGTGCCAGCAGTTACTCCCCAGGGGGCGTCGGAAACACCATATATTTT | CASSYSPGGVGNTIYF
TRBD2 | NA | TRBJ2-7 | TRBV6-1 | TGTGCCAGCAGTGAAGCCTACTGGACTAGCGGGAGGTCCTACGAGCAGTACTTC | CASSEAYWTSGRSYEQYF
NA | NA | TRBJ2-5 | TRBV6-5 | TGTGCCAGCAGTCCCCCTTTTTCGGAGACCCAGTACTTC | CASSPPFSETQYF
TRBD1 | NA | TRBJ2-3 | TRBV9 | TGTGCCAGCAGCGTAGTACAGGGGGATACGCAGTATTTT | CASSVVQGDTQYF
NA | NA | TRBJ2-3 | TRBV7-3 | TGTGCCAGCAGCTCCGGGAGAGACTTCACAGATACGCAGTATTTT | CASSSGRDFTDTQYF
NA | NA | TRBJ1-6 | TRBV30 | TGTGCCTGGAGTAGGACTCAGGGGTCCCTCCACTTT | CAWSRTQGSLHF
NA | once | TRBJ2-3 | TRBV10-3 | TGTGCCATCAGTGAGGCAGGAGATACGCAGTATTTT | CAISEAGDTQYF
TRBD2 | few | TRBJ2-1 | TRBV5-1 | TGCGCCAGCAGCTTGGGGTCTAGCGGGAGGAATGAGCAGTTCTTC | CASSLGSSGRNEQFF
NA | NA | TRBJ1-2 | TRBV9 | TGTGCCAGCAATTCCCAGGGAGGGCCATATGGCTACACCTTC | CASNSQGGPYGYTF
NA | few | TRBJ1-5 | TRBV30 | TGTGCCTGGAGTGAAGGGGGGGTCAATCAGCCCCAGCATTTT | CAWSEGGVNQPQHF
NA | few | TRBJ2-7 | TRBV10-1 | TGCGCCAGCAGTGAGTCTAACAGCTATTTCTACGAGCAGTACTTC | CASSESNSYFYEQYF